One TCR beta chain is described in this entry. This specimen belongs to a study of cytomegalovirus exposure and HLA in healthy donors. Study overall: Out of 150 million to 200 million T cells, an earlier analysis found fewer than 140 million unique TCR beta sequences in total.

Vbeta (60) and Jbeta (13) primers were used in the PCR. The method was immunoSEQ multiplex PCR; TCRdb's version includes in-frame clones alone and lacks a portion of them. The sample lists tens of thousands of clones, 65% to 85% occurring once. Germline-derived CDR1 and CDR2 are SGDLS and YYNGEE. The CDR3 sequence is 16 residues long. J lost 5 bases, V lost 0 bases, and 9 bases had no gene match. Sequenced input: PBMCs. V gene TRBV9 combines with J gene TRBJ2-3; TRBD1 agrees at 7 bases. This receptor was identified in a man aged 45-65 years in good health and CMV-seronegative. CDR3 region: CASSVGFQGDRDTQYF. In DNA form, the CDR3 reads TGTGCCAGCAGCGTAGGTTTCCAGGGGGATAGAGATACGCAGTATTTT.